The 12 T cell receptor beta chains below come from one sample, sequenced in a study of T cells in Graves' hyperthyroidism and ophthalmopathy. From RNA transcripts, TCR beta CDR3 regions were amplified. TCR CDR3 underwent first-round RT-PCR with the HTBI primer set. Via MiXCR, TCRdb re-called the multiplex PCR reads, giving one row per CDR3 protein. The table has more than 500,000 distinct CDR3 sequences, roughly 45% seen once. Sequencing was carried out using peripheral blood or thyroid tissue (not recorded which). The origin of the receptors is an adult woman with Graves' disease, either hyperthyroidism or ophthalmopathy (not recorded which).

This chain joins TRBV19 and TRBJ1-5; weak D call: TRBD1 (5 bases). From germline, CDR1 is LNHDA and CDR2 SQIVND (reference sequence). This CDR3 is built from 13 residues. Deletions cut 11 bases from V and 5 bases from J, with 16 bases between. CDR3 sequence: CAGQTGPHQPQHF. CDR3 nucleotides: TGTGCCGGACAAACGGGACCCCATCAGCCCCAGCATTTT.

The chain combines TRBV5-1 with TRBJ2-7, with TRBD2 identical over 13 bases. The CDR3 has 16 amino acids. Germline V lookup: CDR1 SGHRS, CDR2 YFSETQ. Trimming at V came to 3 bases and at J to 2 bases, leaving 5 bases not matched to a gene. CDR3 nucleotide sequence: TGCGCCAGCAGCTCATCAACTAGCGGGAGGGCCTACGAGCAGTACTTC. Translation: CASSSSTSGRAYEQYF.

The V gene is TRBV11-2, the J gene TRBJ2-5; no clear D. The germline V gene has CDR1 SGHAT and CDR2 FQNNGV. With 0 bases removed from V and 7 bases from J, the gap between germline ends came to 6 bases. The CDR3 consists of 12 residues. For the CDR3, the DNA is TGTGCCAGCAGCTTAGAACCAGGGACCCAGTACTTC. It translates to CASSLEPGTQYF.

This clonotype has only a few counts. This rearrangement joins TRBV3-1 to TRBJ1-2, with 8 bases identical to TRBD1. The germline V gene encodes CDR1 LGHDT and CDR2 YNNKEL (reference sequence). The J segment lost 1 base and the V segment lost 3 bases, leaving 4 bases of the junction unmatched. This CDR3 is built from 15 residues. Here the CDR3 DNA reads TGTGCCAGCAGCCATCGACAGGGGATTAACTATGGCTACACCTTC. Amino acids: CASSHRQGINYGYTF.

This clonotype showed up just once. The V and J genes are TRBV4-2 and TRBJ1-3; D gene unclear. Germline CDR1 and CDR2: LGHNA and YNFKEQ. V was cut by 0 bases and J by 0 bases, with 12 bases left in between. The CDR3 runs to 17 residues. CDR3 bases: TGTGCCAGCAGCCAAGAGTTACACGGGAGCTCTGGAAACACCATATATTTT. Translated: CASSQELHGSSGNTIYF.

To note about this clonotype: At one of its ends the junction is not consistent with the germline gene, which may arise from a read error. The chain is built from TRBV2 and TRBJ1-2, with D perhaps TRBD1 (5 bases). Germline V gives CDR1 SNHLY, CDR2 FYNNEI. This CDR3 has 12 residues. CDR3 region: CASSQGLYGCTF. CDR3 bases: TGTGCCAGCAGTCAGGGACTCTATGGCTGCACCTTC.

This clonotype was counted a few times. This chain connects TRBV29-1 to TRBJ2-3; the D gene is possibly TRBD2 (6 bases). Germline V gives CDR1 SQVTM, CDR2 ANQGSEA. The ends were cut back, 2 bases at V and 2 bases at J, with 8 bases in the middle. The CDR3 extends over 13 amino acids. The CDR3 here is CSVEPGDTDTQYF. In DNA form, the CDR3 reads TGCAGCGTTGAACCGGGGGACACAGATACGCAGTATTTT.

At least ten counts were recorded for this clonotype. The V call is TRBV4-2, the J call TRBJ2-5; D not certain. Trimming stripped 0 bases from V and 4 bases from J, with 12 bases between. Germline-derived CDR1 and CDR2 are LGHNA and YNFKEQ. The CDR3 extends over 15 amino acids. CDR3 sequence reads: CASSQDPAGPETQYF. In DNA form, the CDR3 reads TGTGCCAGCAGCCAAGATCCGGCAGGCCCAGAGACCCAGTACTTC.

CDR3 region: CASKTTSSRNQPQHF. The CDR3, as DNA: TGTGCCAGTAAAACAACTAGCAGTCGCAATCAGCCCCAGCATTTT. The chain uses TRBV19 and TRBJ1-5; D is undetermined. Trimming took 7 bases from V and 2 from J, leaving 15 bases between them. CDR3 size: 15 residues. Germline V lookup: CDR1 LNHDA, CDR2 SQIVND (reference sequence).

In this sample, this clonotype turned up a few times. The gene calls are TRBV2 and TRBJ2-5; D unclear. Germline assignment: CDR1 SNHLY and CDR2 FYNNEI. V was cut by 3 bases and J by 2 bases, with 10 bases left in between. The CDR3 runs 14 residues. The CDR3 loop reads CASSDFSTQETQYF. The DNA of the CDR3 is TGTGCCAGCAGTGATTTTTCTACACAAGAGACCCAGTACTTC.

The V call is TRBV29-1, the J call TRBJ1-1; D is undetermined. CDR3 length: 12 amino acids. The germline V gene has CDR1 SQVTM and CDR2 ANQGSEA. CDR3 sequence: CTTSLAGTEAFF. DNA for the CDR3: TGCACCACCTCGCTGGCAGGCACTGAAGCTTTCTTT.

The V gene is TRBV11-2, the J gene TRBJ1-1; no definite D call. Trimming pared 9 bases from V and 3 bases from J, leaving 14 bases between. Germline-derived CDR1 and CDR2 are SGHAT and FQNNGV. The CDR3 covers 13 residues. CDR3 sequence: CASGVTPYTEAFF. The DNA for the CDR3 is TGTGCCAGTGGTGTAACGCCCTACACTGAAGCTTTCTTT.